This T cell receptor (beta chain) stems from a study of blood T cell repertoires in COVID-19. Whole-study context: Samples taken during acute and convalescent COVID-19 were collected in the United States, Italy and Spain. T cells, B-cell-depleted T cells, or PBMCs supplied cDNA or gDNA.

Source study methods: Scientists estimated how many nucleated cells there were by amplifying reference gene primers. Some clones are missing from TCRdb's copy, which holds only in-frame ones; the method was immunoSEQ multiplex PCR. V and J calls and clone size are given by that table; D and trimming were obtained from the DNA. The top ten hold more than 9% of the sample, which has under 300,000 clones, roughly 83% seen once. Germline values: CDR1 SGHRS, CDR2 YFSETQ. This CDR3 is built from 17 residues. The ends lost 2 bases at V and 4 bases at J; junction bases unmatched: 12. The genes are TRBV5-1 and TRBJ2-3; 8 bases are shared with TRBD2. The sample was peripheral blood. The TCR comes from a man older than 75 with acute or convalescent COVID-19. CDR3 protein: CASSFSPIGAGADTQYF. The CDR3 DNA is TGCGCCAGCAGCTTCTCCCCGATCGGAGCGGGAGCAGATACGCAGTATTTT.